This passage covers 10 T cell receptor beta chains from one sample sequenced in a study of blood T cells in healthy people across ages. The second PCR ran roughly 6 to 12 cycles with a sample-barcoded 5' primer and J-beta primers. One entry per CDR3 protein results from TCRdb running MiXCR on the 5' RACE reads. The data show about 570,000 distinct CDR3 sequences, with 25% to 30% seen just once and about 18% held by the top ten. The sample taken for sequencing was blood. The receptors come from a woman between 65 and 79 years old in good health.

The chain is built from TRBV25-1 and TRBJ2-3; 8 positions agree with TRBD1. CDR1 MGHDK and CDR2 SYGVNS come from the germline V gene. V lost 4 bases and J lost 6; bases outside the gene matches: 6. The CDR3 length is 14 residues. The CDR3 DNA follows: TGTGCCAGCAGTGTTACAGGGGGTAGTGATACGCAGTATTTT. Its translation: CASSVTGGSDTQYF.

This clonotype was seen only a few times. V is TRBV4-2 and J is TRBJ2-3, with 7 nucleotides matching TRBD2. The V and J ends lost 0 bases and 0 bases, in that order; junction bases with no gene match: 9. Germline V CDR1 and CDR2: LGHNA, YNFKEQ. The CDR3 length is 18 residues. In DNA, the CDR3 is TGTGCCAGCAGCCAAGATTACGGGGGGTCAACCAGCACAGATACGCAGTATTTT. Amino acid sequence: CASSQDYGGSTSTDTQYF.

The genes are TRBV4-2 and TRBJ1-1; 11 nucleotides line up with TRBD1. The V gene end was trimmed by 4 bases and the J gene end by 8 bases; junction bases not matched to a gene: 9. Germline V gives CDR1 LGHNA, CDR2 YNFKEQ. The CDR3 is 15 residues long. CDR3 coding DNA: TGTGCCAGCAGCCTACGGACAGGGGGCAACGTAGAAGCTTTCTTT. As protein: CASSLRTGGNVEAFF.

This clonotype has only one observation. A read error may account for a junction end that differs from germline. The J gene is TRBJ1-2, the V gene TRBV29-1, with 10 bases aligning to TRBD1. This CDR3 has 13 amino acids. Germline V lookup: CDR1 SQVTM, CDR2 ANQGSEA. CDR3 sequence (DNA): TGCAGCGTCCCGGGACAGGGGTTCTATGGCCACACCTTC. It is translated as CSVPGQGFYGHTF. Based on the CDR3 plus reference TRBV29-1 and TRBJ1-2, the full variable domain is SAVISQKPSRDICQRGTSLTIQCQVDSQVTMMFWYRQQPGQSLTLIATANQGSEATYESGFVIDKFPISRPNLTFSTLTVSNMSPEDSSIYLCSVPGQGFYGHTFGSGTRLTVV.

This chain joins TRBV20-1 and TRBJ1-1; D possibly corresponds to TRBD1 (6 bases). CDR3 length: 12 amino acids. V lost 6 bases and J lost 4, with 12 bases in between. Germline V lookup: CDR1 DFQATT, CDR2 SNEGSKA (reference sequence). In DNA form, the CDR3 reads TGCAGTGCCGTCGAAGGGGGCACTGAAGCTTTCTTT. Encoded protein: CSAVEGGTEAFF.

This chain uses TRBV27 with TRBJ2-7; the match to TRBD2 covers 14 bases. TRBJ2-5 explains the end of the DNA better; the J call may be wrong. CDR1 and CDR2 (germline): MNHEY, SMNVEV (reference sequence). This CDR3 is built from 17 residues. The CDR3 here is CASSPGLAGDLGETQYF. The CDR3 DNA is TGTGCCAGCAGTCCGGGACTAGCGGGGGACCTTGGAGAGACCCAGTACTTC.

The genes are TRBV7-9 and TRBJ1-1; a weak D match, TRBD1 (6 bases). V shed 3 bases and J shed 10 bases, with 15 bases lying between them. Germline assignment: CDR1 SEHNR and CDR2 FQNEAQ (reference sequence). This CDR3 is built from 13 residues. The CDR3 DNA follows: TGTGCCAGCAGCTTTGCTGGGGGCCCGGGAGCTTTCTTT. Its translation is CASSFAGGPGAFF.

V is TRBV6-1 and J is TRBJ2-5; D is perhaps TRBD2 (6 bases). The tail of the sequence fits TRBJ2-7 better, so the J call may be wrong. Germline CDR1 reads MNHNS; CDR2 reads SASEGT. The CDR3 totals 13 residues. The CDR3 DNA follows: TGTGCCAGCACCGGGGGTAATAGGGACGAGCAGTACTTC. Protein product: CASTGGNRDEQYF.

This clonotype was detected a few times. This rearrangement joins TRBV12-3 or TRBV12-4 to TRBJ2-5; 14 nucleotides align to TRBD2. With 5 bases clipped from V and 4 bases from J, the junction kept 6 bases outside the gene matches. The CDR3 covers 16 residues. CDR3 DNA: TGTGCCAGCAGTCCGTTGACTAGCGGGGGGGGAGAGACCCAGTACTTC. Translated: CASSPLTSGGGETQYF.

This chain connects TRBV4-2 to TRBJ1-4; weak D call: TRBD1 (6 bases). The V and J ends lost 1 base and 10 bases respectively, with 19 bases between them. Germline V gene sequence: CDR1 LGHNA, CDR2 YNFKEQ. The CDR3 totals 16 residues. DNA of the CDR3: TGTGCCAGCAGCCAAGGGGGAGAACAGGGTATCGGAAAACTGTTTTTT. The encoded protein is CASSQGGEQGIGKLFF.